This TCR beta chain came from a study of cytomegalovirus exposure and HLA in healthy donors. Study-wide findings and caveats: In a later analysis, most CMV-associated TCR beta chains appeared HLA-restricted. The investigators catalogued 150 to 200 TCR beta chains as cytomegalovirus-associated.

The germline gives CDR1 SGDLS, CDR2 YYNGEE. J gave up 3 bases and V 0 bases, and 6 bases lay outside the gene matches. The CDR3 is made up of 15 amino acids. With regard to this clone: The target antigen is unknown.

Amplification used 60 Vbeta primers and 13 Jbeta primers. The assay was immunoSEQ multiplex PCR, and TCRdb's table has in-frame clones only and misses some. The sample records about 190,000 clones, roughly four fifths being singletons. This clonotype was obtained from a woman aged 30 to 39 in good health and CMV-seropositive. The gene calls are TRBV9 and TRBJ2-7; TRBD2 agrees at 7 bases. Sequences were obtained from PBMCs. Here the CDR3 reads CASSVESGLDYEQYF. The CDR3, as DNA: TGTGCCAGCAGCGTAGAGTCAGGACTAGACTACGAGCAGTACTTC.